The next 12 T cell receptor beta chains were all read from a single sample in a study of T cell responses to AZD1222 COVID-19 vaccine. Sequenced by immunoSEQ multiplex PCR; TCRdb stores in-frame clones only, minus some. Among 150,000 to 200,000 clones listed, around 90% were seen once. This material consisted of peripheral blood, taken 28 days after the second dose of the MenACWY control vaccine. The receptors shown here come from an adult who received the MenACWY meningococcal vaccine as a control.

The chain is built from TRBV2 and TRBJ1-5, with D possibly matching TRBD1 (5 bases). The V end lost 6 bases, the J end lost 7 bases, and 13 bases lay between the germline ends. The CDR3 consists of 13 residues. The germline gives CDR1 SNHLY, CDR2 FYNNEI. For the CDR3, the DNA is TGTGCCAGCAGGGGCGAGGGGTTCCAGCCCCAGCATTTT. It specifies CASRGEGFQPQHF. The whole variable domain, remainder taken from reference TRBV2 and TRBJ1-5, is EPEVTQTPSHQVTQMGQEVILRCVPISNHLYFYWYRQILGQKVEFLVSFYNNEISEKSEIFDDQFSVERPDGSNFTLKIRSTKLEDSAMYFCASRGEGFQPQHFGDGTRLSIL.

A single count supports this clone. This chain connects TRBV28 to TRBJ2-5, with D uncertain. This CDR3 region has 14 residues. Germline V gene lookup returns CDR1 MDHEN and CDR2 SYDVKM. The germline V and J ends were trimmed by 8 bases and 5 bases, with 18 bases remaining between them. The DNA for the CDR3 is TGTGCCAGCGGTGACCGGATGATACGGGAGACCCAGTACTTC. It specifies CASGDRMIRETQYF.

The chain recombines TRBV7-2 with TRBJ2-7, with no clear D. CDR3 length: 12 amino acids. Germline V lookup: CDR1 SGHTA, CDR2 FQGNSA. The V gene lost 5 bases and the J gene lost 7 bases, with 12 bases spanning the gap. The CDR3 protein is CASSGDRREQYF. In DNA, the CDR3 is TGTGCCAGCAGCGGTGACCGAAGGGAGCAGTACTTC.

This clone turned up a few times. V and J are TRBV6-2 or TRBV6-3 and TRBJ2-1, with TRBD2 matching over 8 bases. This CDR3 has 14 residues. Germline assignment: CDR1 MNHEY and CDR2 SVGEGT. V lost 7 bases to trimming and J lost 5 bases; unmatched junction nucleotides: 7. The CDR3 region is CASTPLAGNNEQFF. The CDR3 DNA sequence: TGTGCCAGCACCCCTCTAGCGGGCAACAATGAGCAGTTCTTC.

The chain employs TRBV5-1 and TRBJ1-3; D is ambiguous. The germline gives CDR1 SGHRS, CDR2 YFSETQ. This CDR3 has 12 residues. V was pared by 6 bases and J by 3 bases, with 7 bases between. The CDR3 is CASTLNGNTIYF. In DNA, the CDR3 is TGCGCCAGCACCCTCAATGGAAACACCATATATTTT.

The chain joins TRBV14 to TRBJ1-2; TRBD1 might be the D (6 bases). This CDR3 is built from 13 residues. Germline V gene sequence: CDR1 SGHDN, CDR2 FVKESK. V lost 0 bases to trimming and J lost 4 bases, with 6 bases between them. CDR3 sequence (DNA): TGTGCCAGCAGCCAAGACAGGGGCTATGGCTACACCTTC. The encoded protein is CASSQDRGYGYTF.

This rearrangement joins TRBV29-1 to TRBJ2-1; D is perhaps TRBD2 (6 bases). The CDR3 has 12 residues. Looked up from germline, CDR1 is SQVTM and CDR2 is ANQGSEA. Trimming stripped 2 bases from V and 5 bases from J, with 7 bases between. The CDR3 sequence: CSVERRDNEQFF. The CDR3 DNA sequence: TGCAGCGTTGAAAGGAGGGACAATGAGCAGTTCTTC.

The rearrangement uses TRBV14 and TRBJ2-7; 9 nucleotides match TRBD2. CDR1 and CDR2 (germline): SGHDN, FVKESK. After removal of 0 bases from V and 2 bases from J, the junction contained 14 bases not matched to a gene. The CDR3 runs to 19 residues. CDR3 amino acids: CASSQDRGAAAGGPYEQYF. CDR3 DNA: TGTGCCAGCAGCCAAGATCGAGGGGCCGCGGCGGGAGGGCCCTACGAGCAGTACTTC.

J is TRBJ2-7 and V is TRBV6-5; D is possibly TRBD1 (5 bases). Trimming stripped 5 bases from V and 0 bases from J, with 8 bases between. The germline V gene has CDR1 MNHEY and CDR2 SVGAGI. This CDR3 is built from 13 residues. In DNA, the CDR3 is TGTGCCAGCAGTCAGGGCCTCTCCTACGAGCAGTACTTC. Protein product: CASSQGLSYEQYF.

The chain recombines TRBV3-1 (or the pseudogene TRBV3-2) with TRBJ1-4, with D possibly TRBD1 on 6 matching bases. V was trimmed by 1 base and J by 5 bases, leaving 11 bases between them. The length of the CDR3 is 15 residues. Germline CDR1 LGHDT, CDR2 YNNKEL (reference sequence). CDR3 DNA: TGTGCCAGCAGCCAAGGTCGGGGGCTGAATGAAAAACTGTTTTTT. Translating it yields CASSQGRGLNEKLFF.

The chain carries TRBV9 and TRBJ1-2; D unresolved. The CDR3 is made up of 15 amino acids. Trimming left V 1 base short and J 0 bases short, with 10 bases between. Germline CDR1 and CDR2: SGDLS and YYNGEE. CDR3 region: CASSVLATSNYGYTF. CDR3 bases: TGTGCCAGCAGCGTATTGGCGACTTCTAACTATGGCTACACCTTC.

This chain joins TRBV5-1 and TRBJ1-4, with TRBD1 as a possible D gene (6 bases). The CDR3 runs 14 residues. V was clipped by 4 bases and J by 3 bases, with 10 bases between them. From germline, CDR1 is SGHRS and CDR2 YFSETQ. The CDR3 loop reads CASSLGGANEKLFF. The CDR3 DNA reads as TGCGCCAGCAGCCTAGGGGGGGCTAATGAAAAACTGTTTTTT.